These T cell receptor beta chains were read from a single sample in a study of T cell changes during pregnancy in multiple sclerosis. Libraries were prepared by immunoSEQ multiplex PCR; TCRdb keeps only in-frame clonotypes and omits some of them. The table records some 90,000 clones, 75% to 95% of them present only once. Sequences were derived from peripheral blood, sampled after pregnancy. These receptors were obtained from a female donor in good health, enrolled as a control in a pregnancy study. Each CDR3 is given with its conserved first and last residue. Fields, in order: D gene, clone size, V gene, J gene, CDR3 protein, CDR3 DNA. D genes are given only for firm matches. Clone size is given for some rows only: seen once, a few or many times, or a class if the clone is expanded.

TRBD2	.	TRBV27	TRBJ2-5	CASSPLSSGGPETQYF	TGTGCCAGCAGTCCGCTCTCTAGCGGGGGGCCGGAGACCCAGTACTTC
.	.	TRBV7-9	TRBJ1-5	CASSLAYGSQGNQPQHF	TGTGCCAGCAGCTTAGCGTATGGGTCACAGGGCAATCAGCCCCAGCATTTT
TRBD2	.	TRBV4-3	TRBJ2-1	CASSQATSGGAYEQFF	TGCGCCAGCAGCCAGGCGACTAGCGGGGGGGCCTATGAGCAGTTCTTC
TRBD2	once	TRBV5-5	TRBJ2-7	CASSSAGLDYEQYF	TGTGCCAGCAGCTCAGCGGGACTAGACTACGAGCAGTACTTC
.	.	TRBV14	TRBJ1-6	CASSIWTVNSPLHF	TGTGCCAGCAGCATCTGGACAGTTAATTCACCCCTCCACTTT
TRBD1	.	TRBV6-4	TRBJ2-2	CASSAGTGETGELFF	TGTGCCAGCAGCGCCGGGACAGGGGAAACCGGGGAGCTGTTTTTT
TRBD1	.	TRBV7-3	TRBJ1-3	CASSSGGATGTERDTIYF	TGTGCCAGCAGCTCGGGGGGGGCCACCGGGACAGAAAGGGACACCATATATTTT
TRBD1	.	TRBV28	TRBJ1-3	CASSLGQGGITILGNTIYF	TGTGCCAGCAGTTTAGGGCAGGGGGGAATTACTATACTTGGAAACACCATATATTTT
.	once	TRBV7-9	TRBJ1-5	CASSSRGDSNQPQHF	TGTGCCAGCAGCTCACGAGGAGATAGCAATCAGCCCCAGCATTTT
.	.	TRBV7-6	TRBJ2-2	CASSLADSQDTGELFF	TGTGCCAGCAGCTTAGCGGACAGTCAGGACACCGGGGAGCTGTTTTTT
TRBD1	.	TRBV10-3	TRBJ1-4	CASQGADSTNEKLFF	TGTGCCTCTCAGGGGGCGGATTCAACTAATGAAAAACTGTTTTTT
.	.	TRBV20-1	TRBJ1-1	CSASAGTEAFF	TGCAGTGCTAGTGCCGGGACTGAAGCTTTCTTT
TRBD1	.	TRBV7-9	TRBJ2-7	CASRQGEYEQYF	TGTGCCAGCCGACAGGGGGAATACGAGCAGTACTTC
TRBD1	.	TRBV19	TRBJ1-2	CASSERDSSNYGYTF	TGTGCCAGTAGTGAAAGGGACAGCAGTAACTATGGCTACACCTTC
.	once	TRBV7-9	TRBJ1-1	CASGSQGSEAFF	TGTGCCAGCGGTTCACAGGGTTCTGAAGCTTTCTTT
.	.	TRBV20-1	TRBJ1-4	CAGIFNEKLFF	TGCGCCGGGATCTTTAATGAAAAACTGTTTTTT
TRBD1	.	TRBV20-1	TRBJ1-1	CSAWGTGEAFF	TGCAGTGCCTGGGGGACAGGGGAGGCTTTCTTT
.	.	TRBV9	TRBJ1-2	CASSPQGDYGYTF	TGTGCCAGCAGCCCACAGGGTGACTATGGCTACACCTTC
.	.	TRBV4-3	TRBJ2-2	CASSQHTGSSNTGELFF	TGCGCCAGCAGCCAACACACAGGGTCCTCGAACACCGGGGAGCTGTTTTTT
TRBD1	.	TRBV19	TRBJ1-2	CASSLRDRAGGYTF	TGTGCCAGTAGTTTGAGAGACAGGGCTGGAGGCTACACCTTC
TRBD1	.	TRBV6-5	TRBJ1-5	CASSPIGQGIQPQHF	TGTGCCAGCAGTCCGATCGGACAGGGGATTCAGCCCCAGCATTTT
TRBD2	once	TRBV27	TRBJ2-7	CASSLGSGVAYEQYF	TGTGCCAGCAGTTTGGGTAGCGGGGTGGCCTACGAGCAGTACTTC
.	.	TRBV10-3	TRBJ1-1	CAISEARVTEAFF	TGTGCCATCAGTGAAGCGAGGGTTACTGAAGCTTTCTTT
.	.	TRBV6-5	TRBJ1-4	CASSLNGEKLFF	TGTGCCAGCAGCCTTAACGGGGAAAAACTGTTTTTT
TRBD1	.	TRBV9	TRBJ2-2	CASEGRGTGGTGELFF	TGTGCCAGTGAAGGGCGGGGGACAGGGGGTACCGGGGAGCTGTTTTTT
TRBD1	.	TRBV6-5	TRBJ1-5	CASSLTGGSNQPQHF	TGTGCCAGCAGTTTAACAGGGGGCAGCAATCAGCCCCAGCATTTT
.	.	TRBV19	TRBJ1-1	CASSMGHFPYF	TGTGCCAGTAGTATGGGGCATTTTCCCTACTTT
.	large	TRBV19	TRBJ1-6	CASSQEVNSPLHF	TGTGCCAGTAGTCAGGAAGTAAATTCACCCCTCCACTTT
.	.	TRBV6-5	TRBJ1-1	CASSQLWGGEAFF	TGTGCCAGCAGCCAACTCTGGGGAGGTGAAGCTTTCTTT
.	.	TRBV7-2	TRBJ2-7	CASSSSGYEQYF	TGTGCCAGCAGCTCCTCCGGGTACGAGCAGTACTTC
TRBD2	.	TRBV4-3	TRBJ2-2	CASSQEGLAGGGGSGELFF	TGCGCCAGCAGCCAAGAGGGACTAGCGGGGGGCGGGGGGTCCGGGGAGCTGTTTTTT
.	.	TRBV5-1	TRBJ2-2	CASSIGHAGTGELFF	TGCGCCAGCAGCATCGGACACGCTGGCACCGGGGAGCTGTTTTTT
.	.	TRBV20-1	TRBJ1-4	CSAAGNEKLFF	TGCAGTGCCGCGGGGAATGAAAAACTGTTTTTT
TRBD1	.	TRBV19	TRBJ1-5	CASSPGTGVVSNQPQHF	TGTGCCAGTAGTCCAGGGACAGGGGTAGTGAGCAATCAGCCCCAGCATTTT
TRBD1	.	TRBV25-1	TRBJ1-6	CASMTTGANNSPLHF	TGTGCCAGCATGACGACAGGGGCGAATAATTCACCCCTCCACTTT
TRBD1	.	TRBV28	TRBJ1-2	CASSLLLGQGPLHNGYTF	TGTGCCAGCAGTTTATTGTTGGGACAGGGGCCTCTGCACAATGGCTACACCTTC
TRBD1	once	TRBV14	TRBJ1-2	CASSQEPRDRQGYTF	TGTGCCAGCAGCCAAGAACCACGGGACAGACAGGGCTACACCTTC
.	.	TRBV7-8	TRBJ1-1	CASSGPQGRAAEAFF	TGTGCCAGCAGCGGACCACAGGGTAGAGCCGCTGAAGCTTTCTTT
.	.	TRBV21-1	TRBJ2-7	CASRCRTVSYEQYF	TGTGCCAGCAGGTGTAGAACGGTCTCCTACGAGCAGTACTTC
.	.	TRBV2	TRBJ2-3	CASSGGTNRAGDTQYF	TGTGCCAGCAGCGGAGGCACCAACAGGGCGGGAGATACGCAGTATTTT
TRBD2	.	TRBV10-3	TRBJ2-5	CAIRSAGGRETQYF	TGTGCCATCAGATCAGCGGGGGGGCGCGAGACCCAGTACTTC
TRBD1	.	TRBV7-2	TRBJ2-7	CASSKLTGGRAYEQYF	TGTGCCAGCAGCAAATTAACAGGGGGAAGGGCCTACGAGCAGTACTTC
TRBD1	.	TRBV19	TRBJ1-6	CASTPRQGASSYNSPLHF	TGTGCCAGTACCCCCCGGCAGGGGGCCAGCTCCTATAATTCACCCCTCCACTTT
TRBD1	.	TRBV4-1	TRBJ1-3	CASSPGTGSSGNTIYF	TGCGCCAGCAGCCCCGGGACAGGGAGCTCTGGAAACACCATATATTTT
TRBD2	.	TRBV18	TRBJ2-1	CASSPGLAGDEQFF	TGTGCCAGCTCACCTGGACTAGCGGGGGATGAGCAGTTCTTC
TRBD2	.	TRBV19	TRBJ2-3	CASSRTSGGDTQYF	TGTGCCAGTAGTCGAACTAGCGGGGGAGATACGCAGTATTTT
.	once	TRBV7-6	TRBJ2-3	CASSLAGTDTDTQYF	TGTGCCAGCAGCTTAGCGGGGACTGACACAGATACGCAGTATTTT
.	.	TRBV14	TRBJ2-7	CASSQLGSSYEQYF	TGTGCCAGCAGCCAACTAGGAAGCTCCTACGAGCAGTACTTC
TRBD2	once	TRBV9	TRBJ2-1	CAGSVFSSGVGNEQFF	TGTGCCGGCAGCGTATTCTCTAGCGGGGTCGGCAATGAGCAGTTCTTC
.	.	TRBV4-2	TRBJ1-3	CASSQGTDWGGNTIYF	TGTGCCAGCAGCCAAGGGACAGATTGGGGGGGAAACACCATATATTTT
.	.	TRBV11-2	TRBJ2-1	CASSPLRGGTYNEQFF	TGTGCCAGCAGCCCCCTTAGAGGCGGGACCTACAATGAGCAGTTCTTC
TRBD1	.	TRBV27	TRBJ1-6	CASSLGQGGSSYNSPLHF	TGTGCCAGCAGTTTGGGGCAGGGGGGAAGCTCCTATAATTCACCCCTCCACTTT
.	.	TRBV19	TRBJ1-2	CASSGTANYGYTF	TGTGCCAGCTCAGGTACAGCTAACTATGGCTACACCTTC
.	.	TRBV4-3	TRBJ1-5	CASSQTRGQPQHF	TGCGCCAGCAGCCAAACCCGGGGACAGCCCCAGCATTTT
TRBD2	.	TRBV5-5	TRBJ2-3	CASSFLAGDSTDTQYF	TGTGCCAGCAGCTTTCTAGCGGGGGATTCCACAGATACGCAGTATTTT